The 22 T cell receptor beta chains presented below share a single source sample, sequenced in a study of human T cells and chemical hapten exposure. Using its own MiXCR run on the RACE reads, TCRdb lists one record per CDR3 protein. The repertoire has some 110,000 distinct CDR3 sequences, approximately 36% of them found once; the top ten carry less than 3%. Specified time point: patch test 3, about 24 weeks after DPC sensitization. Specified treatment: therapeutic diphenylcyclopropenone sensitization with weekly scalp DPC. The starting material was whole blood, obtained in connection with sensitization to the hapten diphenylcyclopropenone (DPC). All receptors come from a middle-aged man with alopecia areata. Some clones in this sample may be carry-over from other donors' samples.

This clonotype was detected a few times. The V call is TRBV5-1, the J call TRBJ2-5; 10 bases line up with TRBD1. Germline assignment: CDR1 SGHRS and CDR2 YFSETQ. The length of the CDR3 is 15 residues. V lost 4 bases to trimming and J lost 5 bases; unmatched junction nucleotides: 8. CDR3 in amino acids: CASSPGQGVRETQYF. The DNA for the CDR3 is TGCGCCAGCAGCCCCGGACAGGGGGTACGCGAGACCCAGTACTTC.

This clonotype occurred a few times. The chain uses TRBV29-1 and TRBJ2-7; no reliable D call. Per germline, CDR1 SQVTM and CDR2 ANQGSEA. CDR3 length: 12 amino acids. V lost 6 bases and J lost 2, with 11 bases in between. The CDR3 DNA is TGCAGCGTCGGAGTTGGGACCTACGAGCAGTACTTC. Its protein product is CSVGVGTYEQYF.

The V gene is TRBV4-2, the J gene TRBJ1-6, with a possible D match to TRBD1 (5 bases). Germline V gene sequence: CDR1 LGHNA, CDR2 YNFKEQ. V lost 1 base, J lost 7 bases, and 17 bases lay in between. This CDR3 spans 17 amino acids. CDR3 sequence (DNA): TGTGCCAGCAGCCAAGCCCGGGACTCCATGTACAATTCACCCCTCCACTTT. This codes for CASSQARDSMYNSPLHF.

This clonotype has just one count. The rearrangement joins TRBV7-3 to TRBJ2-1, with D perhaps matching TRBD2 (7 bases). CDR1 is SGHTA, CDR2 FQGTGA, per germline. The CDR3 is 14 residues long. V was clipped by 5 bases and J by 7 bases, with 15 bases between them. The CDR3 loop is CASSPAGRGNEQFF. In DNA, the CDR3 is TGTGCCAGCAGCCCAGCGGGAAGGGGGAATGAGCAGTTCTTC.

This clonotype appeared a few times. The genes are TRBV28 and TRBJ2-5; 8 positions agree with TRBD2. This CDR3 has 16 amino acids. Losses at the gene ends were 2 bases for V and 5 bases for J; bases not matched to a gene: 10. Germline loops: CDR1 MDHEN, CDR2 SYDVKM. As DNA, the CDR3 is TGTGCCAGCAGTTTACATCTCGGGGGGGGGCAGGAGACCCAGTACTTC. This translates into CASSLHLGGGQETQYF.

This clonotype has just a few counts. This rearrangement joins TRBV28 to TRBJ2-5; perhaps TRBD1 as D (6 bases). Germline assignment: CDR1 MDHEN and CDR2 SYDVKM. V lost 6 bases and J 1 base, leaving 15 bases between the germline ends. This CDR3 has 15 amino acids. The CDR3 reads CASSLNTGPQETQYF. CDR3 nucleotides: TGTGCCAGCAGCCTTAATACAGGGCCCCAAGAGACCCAGTACTTC.

The table lists this clonotype with a few counts. The chain is built from TRBV6-6 and TRBJ1-6, with no clear D. Germline CDR1 reads MNHNY; CDR2 reads SVGAGI (reference sequence). V was trimmed by 4 bases and J by 10 bases, leaving 11 bases between them. The CDR3 has 13 residues. CDR3 sequence: CASSLSLESPLHF. The CDR3, as DNA: TGTGCCAGCAGTTTAAGTTTAGAGTCACCCCTCCACTTT.

This clonotype was counted between two and nine times. This rearrangement joins TRBV3-1 to TRBJ2-7; D possibly corresponds to TRBD2 (6 bases). Trimming took off 0 bases at V and 0 bases at J, with 12 bases between the two ends. The CDR3 is 16 residues long. Germline V gives CDR1 LGHDT, CDR2 YNNKEL (reference sequence). CDR3 DNA: TGTGCCAGCAGCCAAGATAAAACTAGCTTCTCCTACGAGCAGTACTTC. Encoded protein: CASSQDKTSFSYEQYF.

This clonotype was picked up a small number of times. CDR3 amino acids: CASSLRGQGRTDTQYF. The CDR3 nucleotides read TGTGCCAGCAGCTTACGAGGACAGGGTCGCACAGATACGCAGTATTTT. The V and J genes are TRBV7-9 and TRBJ2-3; TRBD1 aligns across 8 bases. This CDR3 is 16 amino acids long. Germline V gene sequence: CDR1 SEHNR, CDR2 FQNEAQ (reference sequence). The junction had 5 bases not matched to a gene; V was cut back by 2 bases and J by 1 base.

The chain is built from TRBV28 and TRBJ2-3, with 7 bases lining up with TRBD2. Trimming took 8 bases from V and 8 from J; bases not matched to a gene: 10. The germline V gene encodes CDR1 MDHEN and CDR2 SYDVKM. The CDR3 length is 13 residues. The CDR3: CASQEGGDGTQYF. CDR3 DNA sequence: TGTGCCAGCCAGGAGGGAGGGGACGGTACGCAGTATTTT.

This clonotype was seen more than once but under ten times. The chain has TRBV7-2 and TRBJ1-4; no reliable D call. Germline CDR1 SGHTA, CDR2 FQGNSA. V gave up 4 bases and J gave up 14 bases, with 14 bases separating them. The CDR3 runs 12 residues. The CDR3 DNA follows: TGTGCCAGCAGCTCCGGTGGCGGTTGGCTGTTTTTT. Amino acids: CASSSGGGWLFF.

The DNA for the CDR3 is TGCGCCAGCAGCTTGGGACAGAAAGAGACCCAGTACTTC. It specifies CASSLGQKETQYF. The chain recombines TRBV5-1 with TRBJ2-5; perhaps TRBD1 as D (5 bases). Per germline, CDR1 SGHRS and CDR2 YFSETQ. V was pared by 0 bases and J by 3 bases, with 6 bases between. The CDR3 covers 13 residues.

This chain joins TRBV21-1 and TRBJ2-3; the D call in the table, TRBD2, was not verified against the DNA. TRBV21-1 is deemed a pseudogene. The CDR3 totals 15 residues. CDR3 loop: CASSKNGRASDTQYF. The CDR3 DNA is TGTGCCAGCAGCAAAAACGGGAGGGCCTCAGATACGCAGTATTTT.

This sequence joins TRBV29-1 and TRBJ2-1, with D unclear. The V gene's germline CDR1 is SQVTM and CDR2 ANQGSEA. This CDR3 contains 13 residues. Deletions cut 4 bases from V and 0 bases from J, with 7 bases between. The CDR3 DNA follows: TGCAGCGTTGTTAGCCTCTCCTACAATGAGCAGTTCTTC. Translation: CSVVSLSYNEQFF.

This chain uses TRBV6-5 with TRBJ2-7; 8 bases are a match to TRBD2. Germline loops: CDR1 MNHEY, CDR2 SVGAGI. Trimming removed 0 bases from V and 6 bases from J; junction bases left unmatched: 10. This CDR3 contains 16 residues. The CDR3 nucleotides read TGTGCCAGCAGTTACTCGATAACTAGCGGAGCGGGCGAGCAGTACTTC. Translating gives CASSYSITSGAGEQYF.

The genes are TRBV28 and TRBJ2-7; TRBD1 matches 11 bases. The germline CDR1 and CDR2 sequences are MDHEN and SYDVKM. The CDR3 covers 15 residues. The V gene end was trimmed by 7 bases and the J gene end by 4 bases; junction bases not matched to a gene: 9. The DNA for the CDR3 is TGTGCCAGCAACCCGGCCGGGACAGGGGGTTACGAGCAGTACTTC. The encoded protein is CASNPAGTGGYEQYF.

This clonotype was seen just once. The chain links TRBV10-2 to TRBJ1-1; 7 nucleotides line up with TRBD1. The V gene's germline CDR1 is WSHSY and CDR2 SAAADI. V shed 3 bases, J shed 5 bases, and the junction held 3 bases outside the gene matches. The CDR3 spans 13 residues. DNA of the CDR3: TGCGCCAGCAGTGAATCCAGGGGGACTGAAGCTTTCTTT. Protein sequence: CASSESRGTEAFF.

The chain employs TRBV6-5 and TRBJ2-5; D is possibly TRBD1 (5 bases). The CDR3 has 15 residues. V lost 2 bases and J 1 base, leaving 11 bases between the germline ends. The germline CDR1 and CDR2 sequences are MNHEY and SVGAGI. CDR3 amino acids: CASSYAQGFQETQYF. DNA for the CDR3: TGTGCCAGCAGTTACGCCCAGGGATTCCAAGAGACCCAGTACTTC.

CDR3 coding DNA: TGTGCCTGGAGTTGGGGGGGGACAGTATACGAGCAGTACTTC. Its protein product is CAWSWGGTVYEQYF. This chain uses TRBV30 with TRBJ2-7; D possibly matches TRBD1 or TRBD2 (7 bases each). The CDR3 consists of 14 residues. Germline assignment: CDR1 GTSNPN and CDR2 SVGIG (reference sequence). V dropped 2 bases and J dropped 4 bases, with 15 bases sitting between them. The complete variable domain, with remaining parts taken from reference TRBV30 and TRBJ2-7, reads SQTIHQWPATLVQPVGSPLSLECTVEGTSNPNLYWYRQAAGRGLQLLFYSVGIGQISSEVPQNLSASRPQDRQFILSSKKLLLSDSGFYLCAWSWGGTVYEQYFGPGTRLTVT.

This clonotype was observed a few times. This chain uses TRBV7-9 with TRBJ2-7; weak D call: TRBD1 (7 bases). The CDR3 extends over 14 amino acids. With 2 bases removed from V and 5 bases from J, the gap between germline ends came to 13 bases. Germline V gives CDR1 SEHNR, CDR2 FQNEAQ (reference sequence). This chain's CDR3 is CASSLIRGDDEQYF. CDR3 DNA sequence: TGTGCCAGCAGCTTAATCAGGGGGGACGACGAGCAGTACTTC.

V usage is TRBV20-1 and J usage is TRBJ2-1; D not resolved. Germline CDR1 is DFQATT and CDR2 is SNEGSKA (reference sequence). Trimming removed 3 bases from V and 9 bases from J, with 9 bases in between. The CDR3 length is 11 residues. The chain's CDR3 is CSASWWFEQFF. In DNA, the CDR3 is TGCAGTGCTAGTTGGTGGTTTGAGCAGTTCTTC.

This clonotype was observed many times. The chain links TRBV12-3 or TRBV12-4 to TRBJ2-7; weak D call: TRBD2 (5 bases). CDR3 length: 13 residues. Trimming left V 2 bases short and J 2 bases short, with 7 bases between. This CDR3 is CASSLSGPYEQYF. The CDR3 DNA reads as TGTGCCAGCAGTTTAAGCGGTCCCTACGAGCAGTACTTC.